This T cell receptor (beta chain) was documented in a study of OX40 agonist ivuxolimab in advanced cancers. On the study more broadly: An anti-OX40 (CD134) antibody with agonistic activity, ivuxolimab, was administered to patients.

TCRdb's copy holds only in-frame clones and misses some; the assay was immunoSEQ multiplex PCR. The data hold tens of thousands of clones, with around 92% observed a single time. CDR1 and CDR2 (germline): SGHRS, YFSETQ. This CDR3 has 13 residues. V shed 4 bases and J shed 4 bases, with 12 bases lying between them. Findings and caveats of the study: Dose levels from 0.1 to 3.0 mg/kg saw CD4+ and CD8+ blood T cells expand clonally by week 6. CD8+ T cells showed, on average, more clonal expansion than CD4+ cells.

To note about this clone: What it binds is not known.

The sample in question was CD4+ or CD8+ T cells sorted from blood, obtained in a trial of the OX40 agonist ivuxolimab. The receptor was isolated from an adult with an advanced solid tumor such as melanoma, head and neck, liver or kidney cancer. The chain links TRBV5-1 to TRBJ2-7, with D unresolved. CDR3 sequence reads: CASSPHSGYEQYF. The CDR3 DNA follows: TGCGCCAGCAGCCCTCACTCAGGTTACGAGCAGTACTTC.